Listed here are 8 T cell receptor beta chains from one sample, sequenced in a study of vaccination and CD4 T cells after COVID-19 (dated by TCRdb to between 2020 and 2023). The antigens these receptors bind are not known. The treatment or condition label here, explained by the study, means: 10-day PBMC culture with coronavirus spike peptide pools or control peptides (ViraFEST assay). CD4+ T cells from unexposed donors were collected before the COVID-19 pandemic (2011-2018). Receptor libraries were prepared by PCR. The data were produced on an Illumina iSeq 100. At the Johns Hopkins FTIC core, DNA from the cultured CD4+ T cells underwent TCR sequencing with the Oncomine TCR Beta short-read assay. The QIAamp micro DNA kit was used to extract genomic DNA from the cultured CD4+ T cells. TCRdb reprocessing: public reads trimmed at Q25 with fastp, clones called with MiXCR, in-frame beta chains kept. Under each unique CDR3 protein, matching rows form one entry showing the most common genes and DNA. The sample has about 11,000 distinct CDR3 sequences on record, around 28% of them singletons. The ten largest clones take up about 19% of the sample.

The sample taken for sequencing was CD4+ T cells from blood, cultured in vitro. The receptor set was obtained from a human donor in good health.

The V call is TRBV28, the J call TRBJ2-7; D is unresolved. The CDR3 length is 15 residues. Trimming shortened V by 5 bases and J by 2 bases, and 16 bases separated the two germline ends. Germline V gives CDR1 MDHEN, CDR2 SYDVKM. The chain's CDR3 is CASSMSGSLAYEQYF. CDR3 nucleotide sequence: TGTGCCAGCAGTATGTCGGGCTCGTTGGCCTACGAGCAGTACTTC. Supplemented by reference TRBV28 and TRBJ2-7, the full variable domain reads DVKVTQSSRYLVKRTGEKVFLECVQDMDHENMFWYRQDPGLGLRLIYFSYDVKMKEKGDIPEGYSVSREKKERFSLILESASTNQTSMYLCASSMSGSLAYEQYFGPGTRLTVT.

This clonotype occurred a few times. The chain has TRBV11-1 and TRBJ2-7, with 11 bases that match TRBD1. V lost 6 bases and J lost 6; bases outside the gene matches: 4. Germline lookup yields CDR1 SGHAT and CDR2 FQDESV (reference sequence). The CDR3 totals 13 residues. CDR3 coding DNA: TGTGCCAGCAGTCAGGACAGGGGGCGCGAGCAGTACTTC. Protein sequence: CASSQDRGREQYF. The variable domain in full, with the rest retrieved from reference TRBV11-1 and TRBJ2-7, is EAEVAQSPRYKITEKSQAVAFWCDPISGHATLYWYRQILGQGPELLVQFQDESVVDDSQLPKDRFSAERLKGVDSTLKIQPAELGDSAMYLCASSQDRGREQYFGPGTRLTVT.

The chain recombines TRBV7-9 with TRBJ1-2, with D unclear. Trimming removed 1 base at V and 10 bases at J, with 13 bases between. This CDR3 contains 13 residues. Per germline, CDR1 SEHNR and CDR2 FQNEAQ (reference sequence). For the CDR3, the DNA is TGTGCCAGCAGCTTAGATGCTACCCTCGACTACACCTTC. Translation: CASSLDATLDYTF.

The chain recombines TRBV19 with TRBJ2-7, with 8 bases lining up with TRBD1. This CDR3 has 14 amino acids. V gave up 5 bases and J gave up 3 bases; unmatched junction bases: 6. Germline CDR1 is LNHDA and CDR2 is SQIVND (reference sequence). The CDR3 spells CASSPRDRNYEQYF. CDR3 bases: TGTGCCAGTAGTCCCCGGGACAGGAACTACGAGCAGTACTTC. Filled out from reference TRBV19 and TRBJ2-7, the complete variable domain reads DGGITQSPKYLFRKEGQNVTLSCEQNLNHDAMYWYRQDPGQGLRLIYYSQIVNDFQKGDIAEGYSVSREKKESFPLTVTSAQKNPTAFYLCASSPRDRNYEQYFGPGTRLTVT.

This clonotype was seen a few times. The CDR3 region is CASSVPPGQGPSNTF. The CDR3 DNA reads as TGTGCCAGCAGTGTCCCCCCGGGACAGGGGCCCTCGAACACCTTC. The V gene is TRBV6-1, the J gene TRBJ1-2; 10 nucleotides match TRBD1. Losses at the gene ends were 4 bases for V and 12 bases for J; bases not matched to a gene: 14. Germline loops: CDR1 MNHNS, CDR2 SASEGT. The CDR3 is made up of 15 amino acids.

This clonotype was seen a few times. The J gene is TRBJ2-5, the V gene TRBV10-2; TRBD2 aligns across 7 bases. Germline V gene lookup returns CDR1 WSHSY and CDR2 SAAADI. This CDR3 spans 14 amino acids. With 8 bases clipped from V and 1 base from J, the junction kept 7 bases outside the gene matches. The CDR3 DNA is TGCGCCAGCTCTCCCGCTAGCGGCCAAGAGACCCAGTACTTC. Translating gives CASSPASGQETQYF.

This clonotype is medium-sized (0.01 to 0.1%) within its sample. The chain combines TRBV27 with TRBJ1-5, with D perhaps matching TRBD1 (5 bases). The V gene's germline CDR1 is MNHEY and CDR2 SMNVEV (reference sequence). Trimming stripped 8 bases from V and 5 bases from J, with 16 bases between. The CDR3 is made up of 14 amino acids. CDR3: CASGRGRGYQPQHF. The CDR3 region has the DNA TGTGCCAGCGGGAGGGGCCGAGGGTATCAGCCCCAGCATTTT.

The chain carries TRBV5-1 and TRBJ2-3, with TRBD1 identical over 9 bases. Trimming cost V 3 bases and J 8 bases; bases outside gene matches: 7. This CDR3 has 14 residues. The germline gives CDR1 SGHRS, CDR2 YFSETQ. CDR3 nucleotide sequence: TGCGCCAGCAGCTGGGGACAGGGAGGGTCTACGCAGTATTTT. Translating gives CASSWGQGGSTQYF.